This TCR beta chain was found in a study of T cells after yellow fever vaccination. On the study more broadly: Preparation of the low-cell-number fractions used SMART-Seq v4 Ultra Low Input. Study results and limitations: Weaker in magnitude, the secondary response showed a faster peak on day 5 versus 15.

Production of TCR cDNA was by 5'RACE template switching, which also added a universal primer site and UMIs. TCRdb redid the calling of the 5' RACE reads with MiXCR, one entry per CDR3 protein. The table lists roughly 500,000 distinct CDR3 sequences, roughly 19% of them singletons. V dropped 1 base and J dropped 5 bases, with 14 bases sitting between them. The germline CDR1 and CDR2 sequences are LGHNA and YSLEER. The CDR3 is 15 amino acids. As concerns this clonotype: The antigen remains unidentified.

This TCR came from a man between 25 and 39 years old who received the YFV17D yellow fever vaccine. Sequencing used PBMCs, obtained 15 days after the yellow fever booster vaccination. The V call is TRBV4-3, the J call TRBJ2-5; D could derive from TRBD1 or TRBD2 (5 bases each). CDR3 sequence (DNA): TGCGCCAGCAGCCAAGGCACAGGACTCAGGGAGACCCAGTACTTC. It specifies CASSQGTGLRETQYF.